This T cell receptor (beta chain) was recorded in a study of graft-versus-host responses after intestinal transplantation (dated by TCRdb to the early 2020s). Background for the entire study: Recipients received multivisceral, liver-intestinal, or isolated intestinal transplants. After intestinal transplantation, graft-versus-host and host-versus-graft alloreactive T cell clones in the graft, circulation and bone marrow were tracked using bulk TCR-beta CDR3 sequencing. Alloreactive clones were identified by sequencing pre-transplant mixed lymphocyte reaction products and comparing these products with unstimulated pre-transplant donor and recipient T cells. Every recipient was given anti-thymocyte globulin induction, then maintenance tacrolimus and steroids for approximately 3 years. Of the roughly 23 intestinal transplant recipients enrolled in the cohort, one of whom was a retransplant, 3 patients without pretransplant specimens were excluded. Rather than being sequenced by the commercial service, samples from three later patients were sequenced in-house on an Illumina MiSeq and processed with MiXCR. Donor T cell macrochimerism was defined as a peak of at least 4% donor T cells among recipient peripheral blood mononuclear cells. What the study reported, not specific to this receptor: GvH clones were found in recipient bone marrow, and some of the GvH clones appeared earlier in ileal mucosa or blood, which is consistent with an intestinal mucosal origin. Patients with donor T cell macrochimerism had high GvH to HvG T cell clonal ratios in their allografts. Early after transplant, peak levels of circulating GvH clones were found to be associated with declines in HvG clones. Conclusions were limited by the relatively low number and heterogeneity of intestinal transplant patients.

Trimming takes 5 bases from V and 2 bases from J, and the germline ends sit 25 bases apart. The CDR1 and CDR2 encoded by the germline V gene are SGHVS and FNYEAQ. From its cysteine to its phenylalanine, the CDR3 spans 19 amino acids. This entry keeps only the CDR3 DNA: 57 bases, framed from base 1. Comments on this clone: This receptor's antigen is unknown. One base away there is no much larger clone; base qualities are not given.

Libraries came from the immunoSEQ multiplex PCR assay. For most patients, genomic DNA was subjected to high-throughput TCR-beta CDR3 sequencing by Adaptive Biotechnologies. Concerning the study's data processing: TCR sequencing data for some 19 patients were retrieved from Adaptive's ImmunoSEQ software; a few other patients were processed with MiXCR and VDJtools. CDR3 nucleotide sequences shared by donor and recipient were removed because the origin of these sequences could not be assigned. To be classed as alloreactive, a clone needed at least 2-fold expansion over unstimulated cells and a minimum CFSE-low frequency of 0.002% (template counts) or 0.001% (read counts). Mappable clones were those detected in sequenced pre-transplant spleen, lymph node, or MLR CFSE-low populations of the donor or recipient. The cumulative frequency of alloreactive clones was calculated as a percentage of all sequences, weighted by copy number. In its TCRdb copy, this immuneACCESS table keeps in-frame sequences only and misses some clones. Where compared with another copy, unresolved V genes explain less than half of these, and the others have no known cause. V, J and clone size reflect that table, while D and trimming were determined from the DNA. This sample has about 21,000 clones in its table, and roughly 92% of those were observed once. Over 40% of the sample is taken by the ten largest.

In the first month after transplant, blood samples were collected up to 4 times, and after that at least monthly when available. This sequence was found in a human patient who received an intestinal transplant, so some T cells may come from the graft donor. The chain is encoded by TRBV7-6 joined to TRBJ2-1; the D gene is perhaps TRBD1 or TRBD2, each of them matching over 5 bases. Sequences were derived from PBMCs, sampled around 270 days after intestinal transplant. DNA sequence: TGTGCCAGCAGCCCAACCAATCCCGGGGACCCAGGACCCTACAATGAGCAGTTCTTC. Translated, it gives CASSPTNPGDPGPYNEQFF.